This TCR beta chain was recorded in a study of spatial heterogeneity in lung cancer. TCRdb reprocessed the 5' RACE reads with MiXCR, giving one entry per CDR3 protein. Among 55,000 to 75,000 distinct CDR3 sequences listed, less than 10% were seen once. Study findings and constraints: Resection saw ubiquitous expanded tumor TCRs appear in blood more than follow-up did.

Time point meaning: sample taken at primary tumor resection. Material for sequencing was whole RNA from tumor, nontumor lung or frozen PBMC, left unsorted. Samples were obtained from roughly 65 donors, all untreated early-stage non-small cell lung cancer patients. Ten or more counts support this clonotype. What it recognizes is unknown. Trimming took off 6 bases at V and 0 bases at J, with 5 bases between the two ends. The CDR3 runs to 13 residues. The rearrangement links TRBV12-3 or TRBV12-4 to TRBJ1-4; D gene ambiguous. This specimen consisted of PBMCs, obtained at surgery. The source is a female donor with early-stage non-small cell lung cancer. The CDR3 loop is CASRAATNEKLFF. DNA for the CDR3: TGTGCCAGCAGAGCTGCAACTAATGAAAAACTGTTTTTT.